This TCR beta chain was obtained from a study of blood T cell repertoires in COVID-19. For the study at large: The United States, Italy and Spain provided the acute and convalescent COVID-19 samples. From T cells, B-cell-depleted T cells, or PBMCs came the material, which was cDNA or gDNA.

Germline V gene sequence: CDR1 DFQATT, CDR2 SNEGSKA (reference sequence). With V trimmed by 6 bases and J by 1 base, 5 bases remained unmatched. The CDR3 length is 14 residues. This clone was detected a few times. Some clones are missing from TCRdb's copy, which holds only in-frame ones; the method was immunoSEQ multiplex PCR. The table has hundreds of thousands of clones, 70% to 90% seen once. Participants were placed into cohorts based on the clinical history they reported. In Cohort 3, a recovered donor had either two negative PCRs, clearance, or symptom resolution. The sample comprised PBMCs or T cells enriched from blood (not recorded which). This TCR was sampled from a woman in her 30s who had recovered from COVID-19. The chain links TRBV20-1 to TRBJ2-3; TRBD2 agrees at 9 bases. The CDR3 sequence: CSASSGSRTDTQYF. The CDR3 DNA reads as TGCAGTGCAAGTAGCGGGAGCCGCACAGATACGCAGTATTTT.